This T cell receptor beta chain is from a study of T and B cells in COVID-19 patients. Blood genomic DNA input for TRB amplification was roughly 250-550 ng. In its sample, this clonotype is medium-sized (0.01 to 0.1%). Multiplex PCR with BIOMED2 TRB-A/B primer pools amplified TRB rearrangements. TCRdb used MiXCR to reprocess the multiplex PCR reads, holding one entry per CDR3 protein. This repertoire shows over a thousand distinct CDR3 sequences, approximately 30% found once; its top ten account for around two thirds. This receptor was taken from a human donor with active COVID-19. Sequencing was carried out using blood.

The CDR3 DNA is TGTGCCAGCAGTTTATTGGGCGGGCCACTCTACGAGCAGTACTTC. It specifies CASSLLGGPLYEQYF. This sequence joins TRBV28 and TRBJ2-7; the D gene is possibly TRBD2 (5 bases). CDR3 length equals 15 residues. Per germline, CDR1 MDHEN and CDR2 SYDVKM. V shed 1 base and J shed 3 bases, with 13 bases lying between them.